These T cell receptor beta chains were read from a single sample in a study of Ad26.COV2.S vaccination and SARS-CoV-2 variants. Clones were read by immunoSEQ multiplex PCR, and TCRdb kept only the in-frame ones, dropping some. The repertoire has 350,000 to 550,000 clones, 80% to 90% of them found once; the top ten carry approximately 2.5%. The starting material was peripheral blood, obtained in a trial of Ad26.COV2.S vaccine versus placebo. These receptor sequences come from a person between 18 and 65 years old who received the Ad26.COV2.S COVID-19 vaccine or a placebo. The CDR3 runs from the conserved cysteine through the conserved F or W. D genes are given only for firm matches. Size is omitted from some rows. Given values are once, few, many or a class for expanded clones.

v_gene,j_gene,d_gene,abundance,CDR3aa,CDR3nt
TRBV19,TRBJ1-2,NA,NA,CASTTSGSGLAYGYTF,TGTGCCAGTACCACTAGCGGGTCCGGTTTGGCCTATGGCTACACCTTC
TRBV11-3,TRBJ2-5,NA,NA,CASSRDWGLGGETQYF,TGTGCCAGCAGCAGGGACTGGGGGCTAGGAGGGGAGACCCAGTACTTC
TRBV20-1,TRBJ2-1,TRBD2,NA,CSASLTAGDEQFF,TGCAGTGCTAGTCTGACAGCGGGAGATGAGCAGTTCTTC
TRBV6-5,TRBJ2-2,NA,NA,CASSYSPAPTGELFF,TGTGCCAGCAGTTACTCCCCAGCGCCCACCGGGGAGCTGTTTTTT
TRBV5-6,TRBJ1-4,TRBD1,NA,CASSSRTGSNEKLFF,TGTGCCAGCAGCTCAAGGACAGGGTCTAATGAAAAACTGTTTTTT
TRBV9,TRBJ2-1,TRBD2,NA,CASSARGTSAYNEQFF,TGTGCCAGCAGCGCTCGAGGGACTAGCGCGTACAATGAGCAGTTCTTC
TRBV18,TRBJ2-5,NA,NA,CASSPGSPETQYF,TGTGCCAGCTCACCAGGTTCCCCCGAGACCCAGTACTTC
TRBV19,TRBJ1-5,NA,NA,CASSILQSNQPQHF,TGTGCCAGTAGTATCCTCCAAAGCAATCAGCCCCAGCATTTT
TRBV9,TRBJ1-6,TRBD1,few,CASSVFDRANSPLHF,TGTGCCAGCAGCGTCTTCGACAGGGCGAATTCACCCCTCCACTTT
TRBV4-2,TRBJ1-5,NA,NA,CASSQEGINQPQHF,TGTGCCAGCAGCCAAGAAGGGATCAATCAGCCCCAGCATTTT
TRBV30,TRBJ1-5,TRBD1,NA,CAWSPTGDQPQHF,TGTGCCTGGAGTCCGACAGGGGATCAGCCCCAGCATTTT
TRBV30,TRBJ2-2,TRBD1,NA,CAWRGWGQGKGELFF,TGTGCCTGGAGGGGCTGGGGACAGGGTAAAGGGGAGCTGTTTTTT
TRBV25-1,TRBJ2-3,TRBD2,NA,CASRAGGVWLGDTQYF,TGTGCCAGCAGGGCCGGGGGGGTATGGCTCGGAGATACGCAGTATTTT
TRBV5-6,TRBJ1-5,NA,NA,CASSLGWQGQPQHF,TGTGCCAGCAGCTTGGGGTGGCAGGGACAGCCCCAGCATTTT
TRBV21-1,TRBJ2-2,NA,NA,CASSLTTDRVKAGELFF,TGTGCCAGCAGCCTGACCACCGACAGGGTAAAAGCCGGGGAGCTGTTTTTT
TRBV5-1,TRBJ2-7,NA,NA,CASSSSGRSYEQYF,TGCGCCAGCAGCTCTTCGGGTCGCTCCTACGAGCAGTACTTC
TRBV12-5,TRBJ2-3,NA,NA,CASGTSKGGDTQYF,TGTGCTAGTGGAACTAGCAAGGGTGGAGATACGCAGTATTTT
TRBV9,TRBJ1-5,NA,NA,CASSVEGNSNQPQHF,TGTGCCAGCAGCGTAGAAGGCAATAGCAATCAGCCCCAGCATTTT
TRBV6-5,TRBJ1-6,NA,NA,CASSYINSPLHF,TGTGCCAGCAGTTACATTAATTCACCCCTCCACTTT
TRBV6-5,TRBJ1-1,NA,NA,CASRKPEYTEAFF,TGTGCCAGCAGGAAGCCCGAGTACACTGAAGCTTTCTTT
TRBV6-6,TRBJ1-1,TRBD1,NA,CASSQSKWDRGFTEAFF,TGTGCCAGCAGTCAATCTAAGTGGGACAGGGGGTTCACTGAAGCTTTCTTT
TRBV7-9,TRBJ1-2,NA,NA,CASSHRDFYGYTF,TGTGCCAGCAGCCACCGGGACTTTTACGGCTACACCTTC
TRBV18,TRBJ2-1,NA,NA,CASSPGVSVYNEQFF,TGTGCCAGCTCACCGGGGGTTTCCGTCTACAATGAGCAGTTCTTC